This T cell receptor (beta chain) was found in a study of CD8 T cell repertoires and HIV-1 epitope variants. Notes on the study in general: Nine antigen-specific TCR beta clonotypes were found; roughly six seemed cross-reactive to variants.

On the immunoSEQ platform, TCR beta CDR3s were sequenced at survey depth. Profiling relied on immunoSEQ multiplex PCR, and the TCRdb table lists in-frame clones only, not all of them. The sample lists 5,000 to 6,500 clones; around two thirds were seen once. This clone turned up a few times. Its specificity is not known. The CDR3 runs to 13 residues. Trimming took 10 bases from V and 10 from J, leaving 20 bases between them. Germline CDR1 and CDR2: ENHRY and SYGVKD. Sequencing input: cultured CD8+ T cells derived from PBMCs. This chain uses TRBV10-3 with TRBJ2-1, with TRBD1 as a possible D gene (6 bases). The source is a male donor with HIV. The CDR3 DNA is TGTGCCAGACGACAGGCCCTGGTCGGGGAGCAGTTCTTC. Its translation: CARRQALVGEQFF.